This T cell receptor beta chain derives from a study of cytomegalovirus exposure and HLA in healthy donors. Study summary: In a previous analysis, 117 million unique TCR beta sequences were found from 150 million to 200 million T cells. The study, taken as a whole, reports: CMV serostatus stood as the only immune exposure information on hand. Cytomegalovirus-associated TCR beta chains were listed, numbering 150 to 200.

This clone has only a few counts. Its antigen remains unidentified. Other DNA sequences within the sample encode an identical CDR3. The CDR3 extends over 14 amino acids. V lost 6 bases to trimming and J lost 3 bases; unmatched junction nucleotides: 8. CDR1 and CDR2 from the germline V gene are MDHEN and SYDVKM. Amplification used 60 Vbeta primers and 13 Jbeta primers. TCRdb's copy holds only in-frame clones and misses some; the assay was immunoSEQ multiplex PCR. The sample holds approximately 110,000 clones, less than 85% seen once. This receptor was obtained from a man aged 40-50 years in good health and CMV-seropositive. The rearrangement links TRBV28 to TRBJ2-7; TRBD1 aligns across 7 bases. The sample taken for sequencing was PBMCs. The CDR3 sequence is CASRDRQGHYEQYF. CDR3 nucleotides: TGTGCCAGCAGAGATCGACAGGGTCACTACGAGCAGTACTTC.